Below are 15 T cell receptor beta chains sequenced from a single sample in a study of T cell responses to AZD1222 COVID-19 vaccine. The method was immunoSEQ multiplex PCR; TCRdb's version includes in-frame clones alone and lacks a portion of them. Of about 140,000 clones in the sample, around 92% were seen once. This specimen consisted of peripheral blood, obtained on day 0 of AZD1222 vaccination. These receptors all come from an adult in good health.

This chain uses TRBV13 with TRBJ1-6, with TRBD1 matching 7 bases. Trimming removed 0 bases from V and 7 bases from J; junction bases left unmatched: 6. The CDR3 is 16 residues long. The germline V gene encodes CDR1 PRHDT and CDR2 FYEKMQ (reference sequence). CDR3 nucleotides: TGTGCCAGCAGCTTAGGCTCCGGGACAGCGAATTCACCCCTCCACTTT. It yields the protein CASSLGSGTANSPLHF.

The V and J genes are TRBV2 and TRBJ2-5; 10 nucleotides match TRBD2. The germline V gene encodes CDR1 SNHLY and CDR2 FYNNEI. CDR3 length: 15 amino acids. Trimming removed 7 bases from V and 3 bases from J; junction bases left unmatched: 8. CDR3 sequence reads: CASNQRTSGKETQYF. The CDR3 DNA sequence: TGTGCCAGCAACCAGAGGACTAGCGGCAAAGAGACCCAGTACTTC.

V and J are TRBV29-1 and TRBJ2-3, with a possible D match to TRBD2 (6 bases). The CDR3 runs 14 residues. V was shortened by 4 bases and J by 1 base, with 12 bases between the two germline ends. Germline V gene lookup returns CDR1 SQVTM and CDR2 ANQGSEA. The CDR3 region is CSVGGLSRTDTQYF. CDR3 coding DNA: TGCAGCGTTGGAGGACTATCCCGCACAGATACGCAGTATTTT.

V usage is TRBV7-2 and J usage is TRBJ2-7, with 7 bases aligning to TRBD2. Per the germline V gene, CDR1 is SGHTA and CDR2 is FQGNSA. The junction had 2 bases not matched to a gene; V was cut back by 1 base and J by 2 bases. There are 14 residues in the CDR3. CDR3 protein: CASSLVAGTYEQYF. The CDR3 coding sequence is TGTGCCAGCAGCTTAGTAGCGGGTACCTACGAGCAGTACTTC.

The chain is built from TRBV3-1 (or the pseudogene TRBV3-2) and TRBJ1-2; 10 bases are a match to TRBD1. In germline, CDR1 is LGHDT, CDR2 YNNKEL (reference sequence). This CDR3 has 16 amino acids. With 5 bases clipped from V and 4 bases from J, the junction kept 10 bases outside the gene matches. The CDR3 sequence: CASSGAFGQGGYGYTF. The CDR3 DNA reads TGTGCCAGCAGCGGAGCCTTCGGACAGGGGGGCTATGGCTACACCTTC.

The chain recombines TRBV7-2 with TRBJ2-7, with 10 bases fitting TRBD1. CDR1 is SGHTA and CDR2 is FQGNSA in the germline V gene. V was clipped by 5 bases and J by 4 bases; unmatched bases: 5. CDR3 length: 14 amino acids. The CDR3 bases are TGTGCCAGCAGCCAGACAGGGGGCCTTTACGAGCAGTACTTC. This sequence encodes CASSQTGGLYEQYF.

The chain couples TRBV5-1 to TRBJ1-6; perhaps TRBD1 as D (5 bases). CDR1 is SGHRS, CDR2 YFSETQ, per germline. There are 17 residues in the CDR3. Between the trimmed V and J ends, which lost 3 bases and 6 bases, there was a span of 19 bases. The chain's CDR3 is CASSWGGLQGFNSPLHF. The CDR3 bases are TGCGCCAGCAGCTGGGGAGGGCTTCAGGGATTTAATTCACCCCTCCACTTT.

V usage is TRBV2 and J usage is TRBJ2-5, with D possibly matching TRBD2 (7 bases). There are 15 residues in the CDR3. Trimming took 8 bases from V and 1 from J, leaving 17 bases between them. The germline gives CDR1 SNHLY, CDR2 FYNNEI. This CDR3 reads CASSRRGGPQETQYF. Written as DNA, the CDR3 is TGTGCCAGCTCTCGAAGGGGGGGCCCCCAAGAGACCCAGTACTTC.

The chain recombines TRBV28 with TRBJ2-7; 10 positions agree with TRBD1. V lost 6 bases to trimming and J lost 7 bases; unmatched junction nucleotides: 9. The CDR3 covers 14 residues. Germline CDR1 and CDR2: MDHEN and SYDVKM. This CDR3 is CASRPGTGAWEQYF. The CDR3 bases are TGTGCCAGCAGGCCCGGGACAGGGGCGTGGGAGCAGTACTTC.

The CDR3 sequence is CASSFVGLAGPTYEQYF. CDR3 nucleotide sequence: TGTGCCAGCAGTTTCGTAGGGCTAGCGGGTCCTACCTACGAGCAGTACTTC. J is TRBJ2-7 and V is TRBV27; 8 bases are shared with TRBD2. Germline CDR1 is MNHEY and CDR2 is SMNVEV (reference sequence). V was clipped by 3 bases and J by 2 bases; unmatched bases: 12. There are 17 residues in the CDR3.

This rearrangement joins TRBV5-1 to TRBJ1-2; weak D call: TRBD1 (5 bases). The V end lost 1 base, the J end lost 5 bases, and 15 bases lay between the germline ends. CDR1 SGHRS and CDR2 YFSETQ come from the germline V gene. The CDR3 has 15 amino acids. The CDR3 nucleotides are TGCGCCAGCAGCTTGAGAGGGGATAGCGGATATGGCTACACCTTC. This sequence encodes CASSLRGDSGYGYTF.

The chain links TRBV5-5 to TRBJ2-7; D possibly corresponds to TRBD1 (5 bases). This CDR3 has 12 amino acids. Trimming removed 0 bases at V and 4 bases at J, with 5 bases between. Germline V CDR1 and CDR2: SGHKS, YYEKEE (reference sequence). The CDR3 here is CASSLEGYEQYF. DNA of the CDR3: TGTGCCAGCAGCTTGGAGGGGTACGAGCAGTACTTC.

V and J are TRBV5-4 and TRBJ2-5; a weak D match, TRBD1 (5 bases). The CDR3 totals 15 residues. In germline, CDR1 is SGHNT, CDR2 YYREEE (reference sequence). Between the trimmed V and J ends, which lost 1 base and 2 bases, there was a span of 12 bases. The CDR3 is CASSLSRGSQETQYF. The CDR3 coding sequence is TGTGCCAGCAGCTTGAGTAGGGGAAGTCAAGAGACCCAGTACTTC.

This sequence joins TRBV6-5 and TRBJ1-5; TRBD1 is a possible D gene (5 bases). The CDR3 has 15 amino acids. CDR1 is MNHEY, CDR2 SVGAGI, per germline. Between the trimmed V and J ends, which lost 9 bases and 2 bases, there was a span of 17 bases. CDR3 nucleotides: TGTGCCAGTACTGGGGAGGGGATAGGCAATCAGCCCCAGCATTTT. This sequence encodes CASTGEGIGNQPQHF.

The chain links TRBV4-3 to TRBJ2-1; 10 bases match TRBD2. This CDR3 comprises 17 residues. CDR1 and CDR2 from the germline V gene are LGHNA and YSLEER. V lost 1 base to trimming and J lost 5 bases; unmatched junction nucleotides: 8. The CDR3 DNA sequence: TGCGCCAGCAGCCAAGCCGTCCGGACTAGCGGACACAATGAGCAGTTCTTC. The encoded protein is CASSQAVRTSGHNEQFF.